The 8 T cell receptor beta chains below all came from one sample that was sequenced in a study of shared clonotypes between healthy human individuals. TCRdb's table, derived via immunoSEQ multiplex PCR, lists solely in-frame clones and lacks some. The data contain fewer than 500,000 clones, 60% to 80% of them singletons. Sample: PBMCs. The receptors were gathered from a middle-aged woman in good health. Some clones in this sample may be carry-over from other donors' samples.

This clone showed up many times. This chain links TRBV14 with TRBJ2-3, with 8 bases fitting TRBD2. Germline CDR1 is SGHDN and CDR2 is FVKESK. With 8 bases clipped from V and 3 bases from J, the junction kept 4 bases outside the gene matches. This CDR3 is built from 13 residues. The CDR3 region is CASQRERTDTQYF. The CDR3 DNA reads as TGTGCCAGCCAGCGGGAGAGGACAGATACGCAGTATTTT.

The V and J genes are TRBV29-1 and TRBJ1-1; 8 bases are shared with TRBD1. Germline-derived CDR1 and CDR2 are SQVTM and ANQGSEA. The ends lost 4 bases at V and 0 bases at J; junction bases unmatched: 7. There are 15 residues in the CDR3. CDR3: CSVGTGWGMNTEAFF. As DNA, the CDR3 is TGCAGCGTTGGGACAGGGTGGGGCATGAACACTGAAGCTTTCTTT. The full variable domain, rest sourced from reference TRBV29-1 and TRBJ1-1, is SAVISQKPSRDICQRGTSLTIQCQVDSQVTMMFWYRQQPGQSLTLIATANQGSEATYESGFVIDKFPISRPNLTFSTLTVSNMSPEDSSIYLCSVGTGWGMNTEAFFGQGTRLTVV.

The chain carries TRBV7-2 and TRBJ1-3, with D perhaps TRBD1 (6 bases). Trimming cost V 1 base and J 6 bases, with 16 bases left between them. This CDR3 has 16 residues. In germline, CDR1 is SGHTA, CDR2 FQGNSA. CDR3 bases: TGTGCCAGCAGCTTAGTGAACAGGGAATTCGAAAACACCATATATTTT. It yields the protein CASSLVNREFENTIYF.

V is TRBV27 and J is TRBJ2-2; D might be TRBD2 (5 bases). Per the germline V gene, CDR1 is MNHEY and CDR2 is SMNVEV (reference sequence). The V gene lost 5 bases and the J gene lost 5 bases, with 9 bases spanning the gap. This CDR3 spans 13 amino acids. DNA of the CDR3: TGTGCCAGCAGTCCCCCGGGGACCGGGGAGCTGTTTTTT. As protein: CASSPPGTGELFF.

The V and J genes are TRBV19 and TRBJ2-2, with D unresolved. Looked up from germline, CDR1 is LNHDA and CDR2 is SQIVND (reference sequence). The ends were cut back, 1 base at V and 4 bases at J, with 7 bases in the middle. The CDR3 extends over 14 amino acids. This CDR3 is CASSIAGVTGELFF. The CDR3 nucleotides read TGTGCCAGTAGTATAGCGGGTGTCACCGGGGAGCTGTTTTTT.

This chain uses TRBV20-1 with TRBJ2-3, with D possibly matching TRBD2 (6 bases). The V end was cut by 0 bases, the J end by 8 bases, with 6 bases between. Germline V gene sequence: CDR1 DFQATT, CDR2 SNEGSKA (reference sequence). The CDR3 contains 11 residues. The CDR3 DNA sequence: TGCAGTGCTAGAGATAGCGGTACGCAGTATTTT. Translating it yields CSARDSGTQYF.

The chain uses TRBV28 and TRBJ2-1; TRBD2 aligns across 10 bases. Germline loops: CDR1 MDHEN, CDR2 SYDVKM. The V and J ends lost 10 bases and 7 bases, in that order; junction bases with no gene match: 16. This CDR3 region has 16 residues. As DNA, the CDR3 is TGTGCCACCCAATCGTTTCTAGCGGGAGAAGATAATGAGCAGTTCTTC. Protein product: CATQSFLAGEDNEQFF.

This clone was detected once. The chain uses TRBV5-1 and TRBJ2-5; D gene ambiguous. The germline V and J ends were trimmed by 1 base and 0 bases, with 7 bases remaining between them. Germline values: CDR1 SGHRS, CDR2 YFSETQ. The CDR3 contains 14 residues. CDR3 sequence (DNA): TGCGCCAGCAGCTTGTCTACGAACCAAGAGACCCAGTACTTC. This codes for CASSLSTNQETQYF.